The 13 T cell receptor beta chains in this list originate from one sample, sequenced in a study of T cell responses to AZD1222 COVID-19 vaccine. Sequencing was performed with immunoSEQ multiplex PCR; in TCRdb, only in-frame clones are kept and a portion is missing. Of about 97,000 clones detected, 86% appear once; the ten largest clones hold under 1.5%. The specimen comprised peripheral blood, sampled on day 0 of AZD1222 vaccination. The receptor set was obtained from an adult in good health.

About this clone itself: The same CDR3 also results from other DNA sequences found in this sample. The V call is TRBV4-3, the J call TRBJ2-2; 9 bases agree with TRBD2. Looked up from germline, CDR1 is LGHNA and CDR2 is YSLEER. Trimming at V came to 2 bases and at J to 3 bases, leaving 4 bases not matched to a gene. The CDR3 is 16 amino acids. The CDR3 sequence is CASSQNLAGDTGELFF. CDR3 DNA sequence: TGCGCCAGCAGCCAAAACTTAGCGGGAGACACCGGGGAGCTGTTTTTT.

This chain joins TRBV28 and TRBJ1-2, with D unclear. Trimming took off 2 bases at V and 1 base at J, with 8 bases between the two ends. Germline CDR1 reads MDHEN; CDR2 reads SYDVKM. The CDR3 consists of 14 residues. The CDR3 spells CASSLLAVNYGYTF. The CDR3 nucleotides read TGTGCCAGCAGTTTACTTGCAGTTAACTATGGCTACACCTTC.

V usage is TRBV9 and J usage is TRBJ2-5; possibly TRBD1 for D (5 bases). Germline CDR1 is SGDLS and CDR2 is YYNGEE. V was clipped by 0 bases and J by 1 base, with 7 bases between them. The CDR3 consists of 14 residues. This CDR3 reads CASSVGDSQETQYF. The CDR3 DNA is TGTGCCAGCAGCGTAGGTGACAGCCAAGAGACCCAGTACTTC. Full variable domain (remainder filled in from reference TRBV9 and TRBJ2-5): DSGVTQTPKHLITATGQRVTLRCSPRSGDLSVYWYQQSLDQGLQFLIQYYNGEERAKGNILERFSAQQFPDLHSELNLSSLELGDSALYFCASSVGDSQETQYFGPGTRLLVL.

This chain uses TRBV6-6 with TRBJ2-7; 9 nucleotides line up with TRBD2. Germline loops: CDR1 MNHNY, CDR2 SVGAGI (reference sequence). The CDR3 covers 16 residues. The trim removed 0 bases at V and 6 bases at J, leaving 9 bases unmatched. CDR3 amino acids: CASSYSDAGGMPEQYF. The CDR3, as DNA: TGTGCCAGCAGTTACTCGGACGCGGGAGGGATGCCCGAGCAGTACTTC.

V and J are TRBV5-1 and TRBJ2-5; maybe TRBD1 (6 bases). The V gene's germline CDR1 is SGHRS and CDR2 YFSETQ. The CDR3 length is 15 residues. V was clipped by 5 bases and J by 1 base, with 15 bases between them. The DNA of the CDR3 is TGCGCCAGCAGTACAGGGTCAGGGGCCCAAGAGACCCAGTACTTC. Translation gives CASSTGSGAQETQYF.

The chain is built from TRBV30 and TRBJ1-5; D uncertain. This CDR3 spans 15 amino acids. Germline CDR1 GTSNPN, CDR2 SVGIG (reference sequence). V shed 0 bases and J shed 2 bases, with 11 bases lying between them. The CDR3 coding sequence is TGTGCCTGGAGTGTTGGCCTTGGTGGCAATCAGCCCCAGCATTTT. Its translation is CAWSVGLGGNQPQHF.

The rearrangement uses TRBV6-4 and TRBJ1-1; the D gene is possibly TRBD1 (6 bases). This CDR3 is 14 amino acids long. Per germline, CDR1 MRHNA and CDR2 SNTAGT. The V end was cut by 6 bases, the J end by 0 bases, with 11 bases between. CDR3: CASRPDRMNTEAFF. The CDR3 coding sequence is TGTGCCAGCAGGCCGGACAGAATGAACACTGAAGCTTTCTTT.

CDR3 sequence reads: CASSLETGYTF. CDR3 DNA: TGTGCCAGCAGCTTAGAAACTGGCTACACCTTC. The chain uses TRBV7-6 and TRBJ1-2; D ambiguous. Germline V lookup: CDR1 SGHVS, CDR2 FNYEAQ. This CDR3 comprises 11 residues. V lost 1 base to trimming and J lost 7 bases, with 4 bases between them.

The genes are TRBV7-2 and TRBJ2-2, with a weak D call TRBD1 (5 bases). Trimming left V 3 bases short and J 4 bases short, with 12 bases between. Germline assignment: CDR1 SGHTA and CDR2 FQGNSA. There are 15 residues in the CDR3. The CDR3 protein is CASSFYQGSTGELFF. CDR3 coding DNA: TGTGCCAGCAGCTTTTATCAGGGAAGCACCGGGGAGCTGTTTTTT. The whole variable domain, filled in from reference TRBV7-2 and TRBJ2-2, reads GAGVSQSPSNKVTEKGKDVELRCDPISGHTALYWYRQSLGQGLEFLIYFQGNSAPDKSGLPSDRFSAERTGGSVSTLTIQRTQQEDSAVYLCASSFYQGSTGELFFGEGSRLTVL.

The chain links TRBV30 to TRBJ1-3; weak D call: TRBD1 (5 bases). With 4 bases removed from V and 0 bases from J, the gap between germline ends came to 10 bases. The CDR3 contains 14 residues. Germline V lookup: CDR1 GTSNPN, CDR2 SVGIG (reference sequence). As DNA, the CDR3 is TGTGCCTGGAACGGGGGGAACTCTGGAAACACCATATATTTT. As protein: CAWNGGNSGNTIYF.

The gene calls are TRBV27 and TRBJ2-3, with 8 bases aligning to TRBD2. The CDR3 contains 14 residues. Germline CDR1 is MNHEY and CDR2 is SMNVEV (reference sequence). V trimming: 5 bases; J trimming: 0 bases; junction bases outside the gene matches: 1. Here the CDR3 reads CASSIAGSTDTQYF. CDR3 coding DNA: TGTGCCAGCAGTATAGCGGGAAGCACAGATACGCAGTATTTT.

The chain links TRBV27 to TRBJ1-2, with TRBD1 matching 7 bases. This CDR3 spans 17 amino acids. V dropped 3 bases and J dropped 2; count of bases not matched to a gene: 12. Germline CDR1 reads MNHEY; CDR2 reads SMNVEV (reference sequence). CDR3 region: CASSFIQGGRINYGYTF. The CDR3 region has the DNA TGTGCCAGCAGTTTCATCCAAGGGGGCAGAATAAACTATGGCTACACCTTC.

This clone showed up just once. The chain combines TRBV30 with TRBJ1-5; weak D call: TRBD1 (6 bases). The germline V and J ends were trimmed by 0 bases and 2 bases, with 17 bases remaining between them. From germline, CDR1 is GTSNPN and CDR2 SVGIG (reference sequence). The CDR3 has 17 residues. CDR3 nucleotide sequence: TGTGCCTGGAGTGTAGGGGGGTCGGGGAAGGGCAATCAGCCCCAGCATTTT. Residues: CAWSVGGSGKGNQPQHF.